A selection of T cell receptor beta chains follows, all from one sample in a study of CD4 and CD8 cells across lung adenocarcinoma regions. TCRdb itself ran the PCR reads through MiXCR, one entry per CDR3 protein. The sample has about 16,000 distinct CDR3 sequences; around 50% are singletons. Sequenced sample: CD8+ T cells from the center of a lung tumor. These receptors were collected from a female donor with lung adenocarcinoma. The CD4 and CD8 labels of this study may be unreliable. Both conserved end residues are part of each CDR3. The D gene is left open where the match is weak. Clone size is shown for a subset of rows, as once, few, many or a class of expanded clone.

v_call	j_call	cdr3_length	d_call	clone_size	cdr3_nt	cdr3_aa
TRBV7-2	TRBJ2-1	19	TRBD1	many	TGTGCCAGCAGCCTCGCGTATACCCCGGGACAGGGGACATACAATGAGCAGTTCTTC	CASSLAYTPGQGTYNEQFF
TRBV6-1	TRBJ2-4	14	-	-	TGTGGCGGCAGGGGAGGGTTAGCCAAAAACACGCAGTACTTC	CGGRGGLAKNTQYF
TRBV6-1	TRBJ2-5	15	TRBD2	-	TGTGCCAGCAGTAATCTAGCGGGCACCGATGAGACCCAGTACTTC	CASSNLAGTDETQYF
TRBV7-2	TRBJ2-1	14	TRBD2	-	TGTGCCAGCAGCTTAGATCCTAGCGGCTACGAGCAGTTCTTC	CASSLDPSGYEQFF
TRBV10-3	TRBJ2-7	13	TRBD2	many	TGTGCCATCAGTGAAGCGGGGGGGGGGAAGCAGTACTTC	CAISEAGGGKQYF
TRBV6-1	TRBJ2-4	16	TRBD1	few	TGTGCCAGCAGTCCCAGGGGGCACCGAGCCAAAGACATGCAGTACTTC	CASSPRGHRAKDMQYF
TRBV10-2	TRBJ2-7	14	-	-	TGCGGCAGCACGGAGCTGAGGGCCAAAAATACGCAGTACTTC	CGSTELRAKNTQYF
TRBV9	TRBJ2-3	14	TRBD2	-	TGTGCCAGCAGCCCAGGACTAGTCACCGATACGCAGTATTTT	CASSPGLVTDTQYF
TRBV10-3	TRBJ2-5	16	-	-	TGTGCCATCGGGGGGAACGGGGGCCTTGACCCGGAGACGCAGTATTTC	CAIGGNGGLDPETQYF
TRBV27	TRBJ2-1	15	-	-	TGTGCCAGCAGTTCCGCGGGATCCTCCTACAATGAGCAGTTCTTC	CASSSAGSSYNEQFF
TRBV6-5	TRBJ2-2	20	TRBD2	-	TGTGCCAGCAGTTACTCGAGTGGTGCTAGCGGGAGAACGAACACCGGGGAGCTGTTTTTT	CASSYSSGASGRTNTGELFF
TRBV29-1	TRBJ1-4	15	-	-	TGCAGCGTTGGCGGGTGGATAGGGGGTAATGAAAAACTGTTTTTT	CSVGGWIGGNEKLFF
TRBV27	TRBJ1-1	15	TRBD1	-	TGTGCCAGCAGTTTACGGGGACAGGGAGGCACTGAAGCTTTCTTT	CASSLRGQGGTEAFF
TRBV7-2	TRBJ2-1	13	-	many	TGTGCCAGCAGACAAGGACCGAACAATGAGCAGTTCTTC	CASRQGPNNEQFF
TRBV6-5	TRBJ2-5	16	TRBD2	-	TGTGCCAGCAGTTCTTCCTCGGTGGGGGGGGGAGAGACCCAGTACTTC	CASSSSSVGGGETQYF
TRBV3-1	TRBJ2-1	15	TRBD2	few	TGTGCCAGCAGCCATTCGACTAGCGGGGGCCGTGAGCAGTTCTTC	CASSHSTSGGREQFF